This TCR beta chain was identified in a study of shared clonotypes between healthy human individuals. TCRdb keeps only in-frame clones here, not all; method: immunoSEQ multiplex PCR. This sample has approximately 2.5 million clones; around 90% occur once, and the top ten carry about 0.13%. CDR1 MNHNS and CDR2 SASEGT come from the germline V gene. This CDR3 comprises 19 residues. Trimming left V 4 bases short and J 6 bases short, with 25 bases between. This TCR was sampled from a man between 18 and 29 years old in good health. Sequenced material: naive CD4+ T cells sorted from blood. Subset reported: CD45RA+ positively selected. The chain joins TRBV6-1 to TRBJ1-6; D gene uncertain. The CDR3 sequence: CASSARAASTDWSNSPLHF. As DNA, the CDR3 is TGTGCCAGCAGTGCGCGGGCAGCATCAACGGACTGGAGTAATTCACCCCTCCACTTT.